This TCR beta chain was sequenced during a study of blood T cells in healthy people across ages (dated by TCRdb to about 2015). The study in broad terms: In model experiments, template switching captured roughly one uniquely barcoded TCR beta cDNA molecule for every two T cells. The donors were divided into four age groups: young (average around 15 years), middle-aged (under 40), aged (under 70) and long-lived (nearly 85). Using deep sequencing normalized with unique cDNA molecular identifiers, the study measured how TCR beta repertoire diversity changes with age. To avoid experimental bias, donors of different ages were randomly spread across the sequencing lanes. For two donors (one aged 18 to 29 and one aged 80 or older), the study analyzed two additional independent replicas of 1 million unique cDNA reads from the same blood draw.

What the work shows at the level of the full study, not this receptor alone: Observed TCR beta diversity correlated strongly with the percentage of naive T cells measured by flow cytometry. As age increased, observed TCR beta diversity per million T cells dropped in a roughly linear way, and a significant reduction was already evident by age 40. Compared with the aged group, more naive CD4+ T cells, fewer expanded clones and increased TCR diversity were shown by the long-lived group, suggesting age selection. Because donor CMV infection status was unknown, age-related changes in expanded clonotypes were potentially confounded. Conclusive comparison of naive and antigen-experienced compartments was prevented by the profiling of bulk unsorted PBMCs. Estimates of total diversity based on one million sequenced T cells were regarded as lower bounds and as underestimates.

This clonotype was seen once. It has no known antigen specificity. One end of the junction varies from germline; a read error may be responsible. CDR1 and CDR2 were assigned from the germline V gene (reference sequence) as DFQATT and SNEGSKA. Including the terminal cysteine and phenylalanine, the CDR3 comprises 15 residues. Here the CDR3 DNA is all that survives: 45 bases in frame from base 1. To prepare the library, 5' RACE was applied. The sample was run on an Illumina HiSeq 2500. A second PCR of roughly 7 to 11 cycles was performed with a sample-barcoded 5' primer and a J-beta primer mix. Each TCR beta cDNA molecule received a unique molecular identifier from a template-switch 5' adaptor carrying 12 random nucleotides. Each sample yielded at least 2.5 million CDR3-containing paired-end reads. First-strand cDNA was synthesized from all RNA with the Mint cDNA synthesis kit, primed by a TRBC-specific oligonucleotide. Following uracil-DNA glycosylase treatment, a first 18-cycle PCR with universal primers M1SS and BC2_uni_R was performed on all cDNA. Per the authors' processing: Normalization of each sample was performed by random selection of 1 million high-quality reads, each carrying a distinct molecular identifier. Instead of being binned into consensus sequences, reads that shared molecular identifiers were thrown out. MiTCR, set to a Q25 quality threshold and the strictest error-elimination algorithm, was used for CDR3 identification, clonotype clustering and error correction. A nonparametric unseen species model using Euler transformation provided a lower-bound estimate of total TCR beta diversity. TCRdb reran the public reads through fastp at Q25 and MiXCR, keeping productive beta chains. Each CDR3 protein gets just one entry, which takes the most common genes and DNA from the rows behind it. The V and J calls and clone size are TCRdb's, not the authors'. The sample table records 700,000 or so distinct CDR3 sequences; roughly two fifths of these occur just once. About 32% of the sample belongs to the ten largest clones.

The roughly 42 donors, aged 6 to 90 years, were systemically healthy Caucasian individuals from Russia. About 10 milliliters of peripheral blood were collected from each donor into EDTA-treated Vacutainer tubes. PBMCs were isolated by Ficoll-Paque density-gradient centrifugation, with at least 6 million obtained per sample. Total RNA, at least 5 micrograms per sample, was extracted from PBMCs with Trizol reagent. For every donor, flow cytometry on a PBMC aliquot measured the percentage of naive CD45RAhigh/CD27high T cells. The receptor chain draws on TRBV20-1 and TRBJ2-2; possibly the D gene is TRBD1, per 5 matching bases. The TCR sequence derives from a man older than 75 in good health. Sequencing input: blood. The sequenced DNA is TGCGGTGCTGGTGGGGCACGCGCGAACACCGGGGAGCTGTTTTTT. It translates to CGAGGARANTGELFF.